This record concerns one T cell receptor beta chain sequence. What it binds is not known. TCR beta cDNA libraries included unique molecular identifiers. cDNA molecules numbering about half a million came from approximately 0.91 to 9.4 million T cells. One entry per CDR3 protein results from TCRdb running MiXCR on the PCR reads. The table has about 810,000 distinct CDR3 sequences, 53% seen once. The data belong to a study of post-analysis software for immune sequencing data. Study summary: Recorded subtypes: relapsing-remitting, secondary progressive, progressive-relapsing; some patients unannotated. Study-level findings and limits: Significantly lower normalized Chao1 diversity was seen in multiple sclerosis patients than in controls. Among roughly 5 TRBV segments more frequent in patients than controls were TRBV5-6, TRBV5-1 and TRBV20-1. Under the F measure, samples that were prepared in one batch clustered strongly together.

Germline assignment: CDR1 DFQATT and CDR2 SNEGSKA (reference sequence). The CDR3 covers 14 residues. V lost 1 base and J lost 4, with 13 bases in between. V gene TRBV20-1 combines with J gene TRBJ1-1; a possible D gene is TRBD1 (5 bases). This clonotype was obtained from a girl between 5 and 17 years old with multiple sclerosis. The source material was blood. The CDR3 loop reads CSARAGGGGTEAFF. CDR3 sequence (DNA): TGCAGTGCTAGAGCGGGCGGGGGAGGCACTGAAGCTTTCTTT.